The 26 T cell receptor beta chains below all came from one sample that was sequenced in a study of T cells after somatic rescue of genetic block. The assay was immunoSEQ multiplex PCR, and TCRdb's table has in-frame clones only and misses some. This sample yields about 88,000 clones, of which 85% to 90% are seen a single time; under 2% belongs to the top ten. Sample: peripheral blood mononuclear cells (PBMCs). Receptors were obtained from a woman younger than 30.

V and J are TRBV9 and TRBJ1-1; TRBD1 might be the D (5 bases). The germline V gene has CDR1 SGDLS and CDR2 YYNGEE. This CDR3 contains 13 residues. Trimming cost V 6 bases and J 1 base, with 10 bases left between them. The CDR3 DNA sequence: TGTGCCAGCAAGGGACCAAGGAACACTGAAGCTTTCTTT. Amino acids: CASKGPRNTEAFF.

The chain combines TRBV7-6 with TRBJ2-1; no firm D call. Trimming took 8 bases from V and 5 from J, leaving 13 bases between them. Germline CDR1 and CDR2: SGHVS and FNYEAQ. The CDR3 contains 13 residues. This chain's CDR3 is CASSIGPHNEQFF. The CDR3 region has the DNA TGTGCCAGCTCCATCGGCCCGCACAATGAGCAGTTCTTC.

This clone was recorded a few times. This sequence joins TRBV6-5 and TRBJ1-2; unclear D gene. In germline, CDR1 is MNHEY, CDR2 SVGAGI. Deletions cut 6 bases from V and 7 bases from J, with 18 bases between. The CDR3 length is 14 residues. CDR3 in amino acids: CASRVAGGPSGYTF. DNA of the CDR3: TGTGCCAGCAGGGTGGCAGGAGGACCATCTGGCTACACCTTC.

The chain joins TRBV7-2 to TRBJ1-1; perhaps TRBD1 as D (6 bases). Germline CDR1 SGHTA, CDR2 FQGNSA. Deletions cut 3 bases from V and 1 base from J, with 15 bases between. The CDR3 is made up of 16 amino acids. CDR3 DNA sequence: TGTGCCAGCAGCTTCCCCAGGGGAGGAAAGAACACTGAAGCTTTCTTT. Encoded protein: CASSFPRGGKNTEAFF.

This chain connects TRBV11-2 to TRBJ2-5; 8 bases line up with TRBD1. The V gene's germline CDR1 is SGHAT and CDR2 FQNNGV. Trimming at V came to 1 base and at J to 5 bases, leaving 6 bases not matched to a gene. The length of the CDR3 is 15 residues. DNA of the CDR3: TGTGCCAGCAGCTTAGGGACAGGGTTGGGGGAGACCCAGTACTTC. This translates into CASSLGTGLGETQYF.

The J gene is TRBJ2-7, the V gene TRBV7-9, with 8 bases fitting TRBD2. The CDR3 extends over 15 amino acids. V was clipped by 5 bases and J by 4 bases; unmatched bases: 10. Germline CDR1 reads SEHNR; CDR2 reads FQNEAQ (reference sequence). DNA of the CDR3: TGTGCCAGCAGCCCCGGGGTAGCGGGGCGGTACGAGCAGTACTTC. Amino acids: CASSPGVAGRYEQYF.

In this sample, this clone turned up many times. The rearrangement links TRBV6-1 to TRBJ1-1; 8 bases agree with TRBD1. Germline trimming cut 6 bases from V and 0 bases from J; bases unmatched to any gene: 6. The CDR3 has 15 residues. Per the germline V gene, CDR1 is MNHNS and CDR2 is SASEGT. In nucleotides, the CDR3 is TGTGCCAGCAGCGCCCGGACAGGGTTGAACACTGAAGCTTTCTTT. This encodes CASSARTGLNTEAFF.

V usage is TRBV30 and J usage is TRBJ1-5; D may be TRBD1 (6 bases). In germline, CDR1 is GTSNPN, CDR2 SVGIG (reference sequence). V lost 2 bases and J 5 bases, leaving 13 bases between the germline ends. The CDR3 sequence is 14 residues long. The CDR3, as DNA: TGTGCCTGGAGTTCGGACAGCCTGGATCAGCCCCAGCATTTT. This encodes CAWSSDSLDQPQHF.

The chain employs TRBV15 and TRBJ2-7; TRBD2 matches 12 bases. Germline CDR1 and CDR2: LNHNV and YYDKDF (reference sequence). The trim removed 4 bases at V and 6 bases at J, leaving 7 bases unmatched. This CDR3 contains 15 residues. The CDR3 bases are TGTGCCACCAGCATCACTAGCGGGAGGATTGGCGAGCAGTACTTC. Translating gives CATSITSGRIGEQYF.

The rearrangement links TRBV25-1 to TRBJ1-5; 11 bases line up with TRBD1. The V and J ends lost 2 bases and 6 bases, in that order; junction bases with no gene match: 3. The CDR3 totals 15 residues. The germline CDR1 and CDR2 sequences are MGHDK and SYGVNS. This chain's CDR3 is CASSEGQGAGQPQHF. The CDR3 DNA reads TGTGCCAGCAGTGAAGGACAGGGGGCAGGTCAGCCCCAGCATTTT.

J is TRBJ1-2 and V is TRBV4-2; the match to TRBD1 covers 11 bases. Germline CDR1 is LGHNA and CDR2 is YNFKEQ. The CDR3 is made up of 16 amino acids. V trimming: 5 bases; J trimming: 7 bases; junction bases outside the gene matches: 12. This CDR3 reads CASSKRAVGQGVGYTF. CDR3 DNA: TGTGCCAGCAGCAAACGCGCAGTGGGACAGGGGGTTGGCTACACCTTC.

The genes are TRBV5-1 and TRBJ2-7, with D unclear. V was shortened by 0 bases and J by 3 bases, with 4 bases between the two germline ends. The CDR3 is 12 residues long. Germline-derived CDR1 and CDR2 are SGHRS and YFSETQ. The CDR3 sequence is CASSLGDYEQYF. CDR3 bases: TGCGCCAGCAGCTTGGGCGACTACGAGCAGTACTTC.

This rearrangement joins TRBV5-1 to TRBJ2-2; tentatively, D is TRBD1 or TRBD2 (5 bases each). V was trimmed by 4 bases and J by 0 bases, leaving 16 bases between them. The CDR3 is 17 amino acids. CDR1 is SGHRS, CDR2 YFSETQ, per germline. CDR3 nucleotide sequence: TGCGCCAGCAGCGTCCAATCCGGGGCCTCGAACACCGGGGAGCTGTTTTTT. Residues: CASSVQSGASNTGELFF.

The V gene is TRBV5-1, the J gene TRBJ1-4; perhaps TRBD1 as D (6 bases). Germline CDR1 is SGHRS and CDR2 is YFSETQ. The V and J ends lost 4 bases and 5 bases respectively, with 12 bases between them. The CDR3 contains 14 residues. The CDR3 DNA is TGCGCCAGCAGCCCTGGACAGCTAAATGAAAAACTGTTTTTT. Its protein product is CASSPGQLNEKLFF. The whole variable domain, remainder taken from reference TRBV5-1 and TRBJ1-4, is KAGVTQTPRYLIKTRGQQVTLSCSPISGHRSVSWYQQTPGQGLQFLFEYFSETQRNKGNFPGRFSGRQFSNSRSEMNVSTLELGDSALYLCASSPGQLNEKLFFGSGTQLSVL.

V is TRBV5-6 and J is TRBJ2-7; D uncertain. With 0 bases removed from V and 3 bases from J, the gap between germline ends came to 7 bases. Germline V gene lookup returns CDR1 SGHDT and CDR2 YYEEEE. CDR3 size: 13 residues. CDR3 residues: CASSLGNSYEQYF. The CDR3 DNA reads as TGTGCCAGCAGCTTGGGTAACAGCTACGAGCAGTACTTC.

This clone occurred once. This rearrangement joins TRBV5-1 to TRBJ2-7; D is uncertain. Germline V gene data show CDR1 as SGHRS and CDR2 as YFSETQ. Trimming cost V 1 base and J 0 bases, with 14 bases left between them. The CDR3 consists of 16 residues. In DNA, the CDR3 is TGCGCCAGCAGCTTGAGCGAGTCTACAAGCTCCTACGAGCAGTACTTC. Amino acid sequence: CASSLSESTSSYEQYF.

This CDR3 reads CASSDPEGYSNQPQHF. In nucleotides, the CDR3 is TGTGCCAGCAGTGATCCCGAGGGGTACTCCAATCAGCCCCAGCATTTT. The rearrangement joins TRBV6-1 to TRBJ1-5; TRBD1 is a possible D gene (5 bases). Germline assignment: CDR1 MNHNS and CDR2 SASEGT. The CDR3 covers 16 residues. Deletions cut 3 bases from V and 3 bases from J, with 15 bases between.

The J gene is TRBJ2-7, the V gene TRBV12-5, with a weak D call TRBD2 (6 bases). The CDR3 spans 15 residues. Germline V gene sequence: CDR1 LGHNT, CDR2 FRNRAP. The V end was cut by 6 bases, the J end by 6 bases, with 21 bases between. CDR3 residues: CASGLATGTLSEQYF. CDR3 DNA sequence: TGTGCTAGTGGACTCGCTACCGGGACTCTCAGCGAGCAGTACTTC. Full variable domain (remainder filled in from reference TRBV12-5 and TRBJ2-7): DARVTQTPRHKVTEMGQEVTMRCQPILGHNTVFWYRQTMMQGLELLAYFRNRAPLDDSGMPKDRFSAEMPDATLATLKIQPSEPRDSAVYFCASGLATGTLSEQYFGPGTRLTVT.

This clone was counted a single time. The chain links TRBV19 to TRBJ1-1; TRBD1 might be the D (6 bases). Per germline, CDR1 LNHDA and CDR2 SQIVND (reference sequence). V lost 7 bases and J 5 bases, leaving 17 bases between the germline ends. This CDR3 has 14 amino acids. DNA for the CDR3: TGTGCCAGTACCTACAGGGTACGGCGGACTGAAGCTTTCTTT. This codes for CASTYRVRRTEAFF.

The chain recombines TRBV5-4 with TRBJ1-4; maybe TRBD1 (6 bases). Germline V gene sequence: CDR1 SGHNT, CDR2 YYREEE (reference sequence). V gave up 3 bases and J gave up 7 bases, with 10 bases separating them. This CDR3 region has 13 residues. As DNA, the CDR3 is TGTGCCAGCAGCTCACAGGGTTCTGAAAAACTGTTTTTT. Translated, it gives CASSSQGSEKLFF.

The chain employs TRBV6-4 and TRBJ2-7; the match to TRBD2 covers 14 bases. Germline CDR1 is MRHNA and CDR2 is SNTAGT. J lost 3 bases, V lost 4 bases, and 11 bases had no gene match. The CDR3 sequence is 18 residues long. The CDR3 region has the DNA TGTGCCAGCAGTGGCCCAAGACTAGCGGGAGGGCCCATCTACGAGCAGTACTTC. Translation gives CASSGPRLAGGPIYEQYF.

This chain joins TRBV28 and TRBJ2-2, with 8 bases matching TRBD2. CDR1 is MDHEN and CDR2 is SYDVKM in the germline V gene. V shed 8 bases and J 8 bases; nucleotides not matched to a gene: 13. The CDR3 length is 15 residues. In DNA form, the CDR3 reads TGTGCCAGCTTTCACTTTAGCGGGACTACGGGGGAGCTGTTTTTT. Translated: CASFHFSGTTGELFF.

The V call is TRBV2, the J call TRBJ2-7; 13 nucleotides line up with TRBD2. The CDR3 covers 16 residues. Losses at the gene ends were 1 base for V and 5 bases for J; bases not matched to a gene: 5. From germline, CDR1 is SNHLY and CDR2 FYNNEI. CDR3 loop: CASSEGTSGSLHEQYF. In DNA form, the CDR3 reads TGTGCCAGCAGTGAAGGGACTAGCGGGAGTCTACACGAGCAGTACTTC.

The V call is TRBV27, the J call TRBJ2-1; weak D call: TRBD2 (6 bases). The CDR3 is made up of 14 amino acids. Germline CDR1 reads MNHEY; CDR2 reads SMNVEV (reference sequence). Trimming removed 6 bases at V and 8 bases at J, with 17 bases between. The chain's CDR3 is CASRDYTLRHEQFF. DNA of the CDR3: TGTGCCAGCAGGGACTACACTCTTCGGCATGAGCAGTTCTTC.

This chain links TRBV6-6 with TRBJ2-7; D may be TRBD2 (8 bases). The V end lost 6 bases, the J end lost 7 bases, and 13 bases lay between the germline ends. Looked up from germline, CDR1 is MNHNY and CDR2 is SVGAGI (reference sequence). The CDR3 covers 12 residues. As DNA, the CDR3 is TGTGCCAGCAGGACAGGGACTAGAGAGCAGTACTTC. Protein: CASRTGTREQYF.

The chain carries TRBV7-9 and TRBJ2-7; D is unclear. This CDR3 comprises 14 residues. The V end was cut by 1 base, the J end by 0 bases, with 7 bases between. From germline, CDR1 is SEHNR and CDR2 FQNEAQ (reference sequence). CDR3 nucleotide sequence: TGTGCCAGCAGCTTAGTTGGCACCTCCTACGAGCAGTACTTC. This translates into CASSLVGTSYEQYF.